This T cell receptor (beta chain) was identified during a study of T cells after yellow fever vaccination. With 8 bases removed from V and 0 bases from J, the gap between germline ends came to 19 bases. This CDR3 region has 15 residues. CDR1 and CDR2 from the germline V gene are GTSNPN and SVGIG (reference sequence). TCRdb independently ran MiXCR on the 5' RACE reads; one entry per CDR3 protein. Here the sample spans around 360,000 distinct CDR3 sequences, under 14% being singletons. This clonotype was recorded a few times. Source: PBMCs, taken on the day of the first yellow fever vaccination. The rearrangement joins TRBV30 to TRBJ1-1, with D possibly being TRBD1 (6 bases). The source is a man aged 18 to 30 who received the YFV17D yellow fever vaccine. CDR3 DNA: TGTGCCGGGGGCAGGACCTCGTTCATGAACACTGAAGCTTTCTTT. As protein: CAGGRTSFMNTEAFF.